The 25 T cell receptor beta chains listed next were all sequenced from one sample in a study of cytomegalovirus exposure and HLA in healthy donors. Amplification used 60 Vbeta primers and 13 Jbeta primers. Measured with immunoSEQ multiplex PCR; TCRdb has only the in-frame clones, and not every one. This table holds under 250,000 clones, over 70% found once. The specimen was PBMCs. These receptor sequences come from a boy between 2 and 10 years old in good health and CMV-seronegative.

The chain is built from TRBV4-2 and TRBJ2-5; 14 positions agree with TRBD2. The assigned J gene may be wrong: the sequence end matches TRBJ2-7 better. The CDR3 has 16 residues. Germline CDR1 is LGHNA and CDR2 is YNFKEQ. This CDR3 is CASSQETSGREYEQYF. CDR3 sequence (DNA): TGTGCCAGCAGCCAAGAGACTAGCGGGAGGGAGTACGAGCAGTACTTC.

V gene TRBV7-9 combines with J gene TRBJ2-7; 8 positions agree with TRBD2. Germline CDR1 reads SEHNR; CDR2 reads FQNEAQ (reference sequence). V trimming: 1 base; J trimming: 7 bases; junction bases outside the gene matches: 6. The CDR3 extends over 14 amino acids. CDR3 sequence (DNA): TGTGCCAGCAGCTTAGTCGGGGGGGCGGATGAGCAGTACTTC. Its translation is CASSLVGGADEQYF.

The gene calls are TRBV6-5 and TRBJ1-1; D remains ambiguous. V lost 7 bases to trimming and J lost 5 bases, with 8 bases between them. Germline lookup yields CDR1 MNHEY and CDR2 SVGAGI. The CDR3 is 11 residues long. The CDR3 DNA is TGTGCCAGCACCCCTTTGACTGAAGCTTTCTTT. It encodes CASTPLTEAFF.

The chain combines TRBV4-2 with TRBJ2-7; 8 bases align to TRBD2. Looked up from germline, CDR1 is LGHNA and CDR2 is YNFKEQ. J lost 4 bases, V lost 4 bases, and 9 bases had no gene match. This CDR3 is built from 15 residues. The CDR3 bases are TGTGCCAGCAGCCTTAGAGCGGGAGAGGTTTACGAGCAGTACTTC. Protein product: CASSLRAGEVYEQYF.

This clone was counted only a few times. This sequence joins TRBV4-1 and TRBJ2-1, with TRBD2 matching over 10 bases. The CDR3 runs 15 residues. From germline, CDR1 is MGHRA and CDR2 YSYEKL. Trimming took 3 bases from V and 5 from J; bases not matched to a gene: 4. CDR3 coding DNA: TGCGCCAGCAGCCACCTAGCGGGAGAGGACAATGAGCAGTTCTTC. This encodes CASSHLAGEDNEQFF.

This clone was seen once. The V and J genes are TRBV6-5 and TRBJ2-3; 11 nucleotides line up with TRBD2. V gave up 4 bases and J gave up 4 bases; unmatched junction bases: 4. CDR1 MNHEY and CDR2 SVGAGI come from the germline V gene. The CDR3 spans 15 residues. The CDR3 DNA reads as TGTGCCAGCAGTTTTAGCGGGGGGGCCCCAGATACGCAGTATTTT. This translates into CASSFSGGAPDTQYF.

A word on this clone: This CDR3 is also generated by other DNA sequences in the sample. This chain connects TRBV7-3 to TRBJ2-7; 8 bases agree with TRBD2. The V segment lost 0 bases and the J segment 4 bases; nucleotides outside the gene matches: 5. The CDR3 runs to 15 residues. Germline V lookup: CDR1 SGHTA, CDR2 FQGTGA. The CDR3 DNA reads TGTGCCAGCAGCTTAACGGGCGGGGGGAGTTACGAGCAGTACTTC. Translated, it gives CASSLTGGGSYEQYF.

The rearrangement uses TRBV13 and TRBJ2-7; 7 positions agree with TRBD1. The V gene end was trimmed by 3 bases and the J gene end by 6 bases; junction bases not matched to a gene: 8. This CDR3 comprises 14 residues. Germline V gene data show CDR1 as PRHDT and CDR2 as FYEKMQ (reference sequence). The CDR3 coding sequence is TGTGCCAGCAGCTTGGCCGGGACAGTGGGCGAGCAGTACTTC. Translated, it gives CASSLAGTVGEQYF.

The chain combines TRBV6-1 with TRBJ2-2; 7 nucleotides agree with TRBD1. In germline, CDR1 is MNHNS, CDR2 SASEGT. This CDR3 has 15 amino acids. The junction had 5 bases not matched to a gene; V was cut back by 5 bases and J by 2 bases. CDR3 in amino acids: CASSQGQINTGELFF. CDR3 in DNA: TGTGCCAGCAGTCAGGGACAGATTAACACCGGGGAGCTGTTTTTT.

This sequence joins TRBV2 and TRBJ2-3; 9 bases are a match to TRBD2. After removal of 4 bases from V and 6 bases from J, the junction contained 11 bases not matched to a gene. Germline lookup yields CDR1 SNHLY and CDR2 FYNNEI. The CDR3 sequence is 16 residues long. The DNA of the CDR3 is TGTGCCAGCAGTGCGGCGGGAGGGTCACATGGGGATACGCAGTATTTT. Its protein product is CASSAAGGSHGDTQYF.

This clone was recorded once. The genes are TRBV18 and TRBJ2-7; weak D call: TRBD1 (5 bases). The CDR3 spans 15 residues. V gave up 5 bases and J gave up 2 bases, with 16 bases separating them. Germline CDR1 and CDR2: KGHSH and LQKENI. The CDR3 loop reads CASSTPKGPTYEQYF. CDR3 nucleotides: TGTGCCAGCTCAACCCCCAAGGGGCCAACCTACGAGCAGTACTTC.

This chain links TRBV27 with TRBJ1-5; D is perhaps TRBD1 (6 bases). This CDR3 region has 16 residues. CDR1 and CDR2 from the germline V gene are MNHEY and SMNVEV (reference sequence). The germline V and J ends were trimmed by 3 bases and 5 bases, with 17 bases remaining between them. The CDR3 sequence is CASSLSAGVLHQPQHF. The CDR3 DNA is TGTGCCAGCAGTTTGTCGGCAGGGGTGCTTCATCAGCCCCAGCATTTT.

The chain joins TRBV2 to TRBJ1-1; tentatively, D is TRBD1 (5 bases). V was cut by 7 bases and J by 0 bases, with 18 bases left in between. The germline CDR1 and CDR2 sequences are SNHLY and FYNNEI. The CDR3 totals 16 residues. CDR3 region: CASIPLRDSMNTEAFF. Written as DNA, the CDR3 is TGTGCCAGCATCCCCCTCCGGGACTCCATGAACACTGAAGCTTTCTTT.

As DNA, the CDR3 is TGTGCCTGGAGGGGCAGGGGGAACGAGCAGTACTTC. Protein sequence: CAWRGRGNEQYF. The V gene is TRBV30, the J gene TRBJ2-7, with 7 bases aligning to TRBD1. The CDR3 loop spans 12 amino acids. Trimming at V came to 3 bases and at J to 5 bases, leaving 4 bases not matched to a gene. Germline V CDR1 and CDR2: GTSNPN, SVGIG (reference sequence).

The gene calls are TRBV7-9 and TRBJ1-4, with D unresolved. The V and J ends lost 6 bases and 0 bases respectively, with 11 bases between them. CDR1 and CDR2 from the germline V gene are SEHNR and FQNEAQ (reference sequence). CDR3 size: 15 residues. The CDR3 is CASSIGVATNEKLFF. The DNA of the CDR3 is TGTGCCAGCAGTATCGGGGTTGCAACTAATGAAAAACTGTTTTTT. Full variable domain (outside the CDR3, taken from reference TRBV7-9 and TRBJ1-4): DTGVSQNPRHKITKRGQNVTFRCDPISEHNRLYWYRQTLGQGPEFLTYFQNEAQLEKSRLLSDRFSAERPKGSFSTLEIQRTEQGDSAMYLCASSIGVATNEKLFFGSGTQLSVL.

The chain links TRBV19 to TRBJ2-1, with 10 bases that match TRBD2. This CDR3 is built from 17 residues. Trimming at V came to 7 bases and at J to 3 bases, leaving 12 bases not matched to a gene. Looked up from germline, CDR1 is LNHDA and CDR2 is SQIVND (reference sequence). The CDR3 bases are TGTGCCAGTACTCACGTGGGAGCTAGCGGGAGCTACAATGAGCAGTTCTTC. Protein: CASTHVGASGSYNEQFF.

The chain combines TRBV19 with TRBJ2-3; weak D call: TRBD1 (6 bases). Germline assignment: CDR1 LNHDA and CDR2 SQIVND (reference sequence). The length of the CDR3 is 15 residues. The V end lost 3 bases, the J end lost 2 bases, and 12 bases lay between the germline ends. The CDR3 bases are TGTGCCAGTAGTATCGGAGGACAGCCCACAGATACGCAGTATTTT. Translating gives CASSIGGQPTDTQYF.

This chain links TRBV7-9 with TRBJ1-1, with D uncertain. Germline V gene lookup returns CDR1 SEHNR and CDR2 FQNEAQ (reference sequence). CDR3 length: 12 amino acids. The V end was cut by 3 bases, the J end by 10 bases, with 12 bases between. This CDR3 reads CASSFTSRGAFF. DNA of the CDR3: TGTGCCAGCAGCTTCACCAGCCGGGGAGCTTTCTTT.

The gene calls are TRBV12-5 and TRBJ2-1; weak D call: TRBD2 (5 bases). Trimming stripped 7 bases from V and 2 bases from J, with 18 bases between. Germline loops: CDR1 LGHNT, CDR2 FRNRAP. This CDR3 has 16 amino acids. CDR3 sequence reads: CASVGLGELAYNEQFF. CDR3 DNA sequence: TGTGCTAGTGTAGGTCTTGGGGAGCTGGCCTACAATGAGCAGTTCTTC.

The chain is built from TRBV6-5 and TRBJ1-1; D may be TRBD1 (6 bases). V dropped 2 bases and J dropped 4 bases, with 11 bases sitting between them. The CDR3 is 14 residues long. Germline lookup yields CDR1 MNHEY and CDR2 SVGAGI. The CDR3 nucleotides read TGTGCCAGCAGTTACGACAGGCTTGGCACTGAAGCTTTCTTT. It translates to CASSYDRLGTEAFF.

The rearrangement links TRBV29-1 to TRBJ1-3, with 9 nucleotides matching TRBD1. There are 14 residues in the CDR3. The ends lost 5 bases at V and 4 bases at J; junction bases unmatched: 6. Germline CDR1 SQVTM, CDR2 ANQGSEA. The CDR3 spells CSVWGTGSGNTIYF. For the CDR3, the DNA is TGCAGCGTTTGGGGGACAGGGAGCGGAAACACCATATATTTT.

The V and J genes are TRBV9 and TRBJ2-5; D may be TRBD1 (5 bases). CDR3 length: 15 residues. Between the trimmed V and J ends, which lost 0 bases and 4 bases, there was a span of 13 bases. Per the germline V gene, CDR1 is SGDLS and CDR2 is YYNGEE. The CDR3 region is CASSVEAGQRETQYF. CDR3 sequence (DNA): TGTGCCAGCAGCGTAGAGGCAGGGCAGAGAGAGACCCAGTACTTC. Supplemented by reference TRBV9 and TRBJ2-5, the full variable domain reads DSGVTQTPKHLITATGQRVTLRCSPRSGDLSVYWYQQSLDQGLQFLIQYYNGEERAKGNILERFSAQQFPDLHSELNLSSLELGDSALYFCASSVEAGQRETQYFGPGTRLLVL.

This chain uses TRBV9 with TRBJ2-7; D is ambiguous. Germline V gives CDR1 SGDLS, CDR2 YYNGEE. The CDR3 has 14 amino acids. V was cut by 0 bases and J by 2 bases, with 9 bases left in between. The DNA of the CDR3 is TGTGCCAGCAGCGTAGGGGCAGACACCTACGAGCAGTACTTC. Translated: CASSVGADTYEQYF.

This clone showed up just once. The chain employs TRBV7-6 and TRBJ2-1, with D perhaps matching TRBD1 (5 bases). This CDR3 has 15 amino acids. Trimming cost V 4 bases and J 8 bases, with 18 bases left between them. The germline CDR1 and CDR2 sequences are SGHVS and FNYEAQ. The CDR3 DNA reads TGTGCCAGCAGCTGGTCCTCCCAGGGAATCGATGAGCAGTTCTTC. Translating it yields CASSWSSQGIDEQFF. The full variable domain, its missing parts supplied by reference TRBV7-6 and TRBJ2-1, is GAGVSQSPRYKVTKRGQDVALRCDPISGHVSLYWYRQALGQGPEFLTYFNYEAQQDKSGLPNDRFSAERPEGSISTLTIQRTEQRDSAMYRCASSWSSQGIDEQFFGPGTRLTVL.

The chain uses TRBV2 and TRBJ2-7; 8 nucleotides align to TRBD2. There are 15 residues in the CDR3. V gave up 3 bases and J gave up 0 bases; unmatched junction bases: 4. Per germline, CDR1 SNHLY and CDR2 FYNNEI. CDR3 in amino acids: CASSDLAGLSYEQYF. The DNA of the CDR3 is TGTGCCAGCAGTGATCTAGCGGGTCTCTCCTACGAGCAGTACTTC.